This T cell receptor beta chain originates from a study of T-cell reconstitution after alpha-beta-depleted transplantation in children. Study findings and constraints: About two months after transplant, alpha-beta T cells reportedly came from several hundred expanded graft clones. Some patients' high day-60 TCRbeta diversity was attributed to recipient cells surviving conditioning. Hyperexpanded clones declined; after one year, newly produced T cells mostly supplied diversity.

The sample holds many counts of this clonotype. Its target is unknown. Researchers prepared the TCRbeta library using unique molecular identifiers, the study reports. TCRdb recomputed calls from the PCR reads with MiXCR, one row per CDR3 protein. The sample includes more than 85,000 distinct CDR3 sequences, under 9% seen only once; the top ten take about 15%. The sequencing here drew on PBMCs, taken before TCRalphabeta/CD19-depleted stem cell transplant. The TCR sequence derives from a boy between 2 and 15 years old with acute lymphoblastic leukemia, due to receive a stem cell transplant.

The CDR3 protein is CASRPANIREASYNSPLHF. The CDR3 coding sequence is TGTGCCAGCCGCCCCGCGAATATCAGGGAAGCCTCCTATAATTCACCCCTCCACTTT. This chain connects TRBV6-5 to TRBJ1-6; a weak D match, TRBD1 (5 bases). Germline CDR1 reads MNHEY; CDR2 reads SVGAGI. Trimming pared 8 bases from V and 0 bases from J, leaving 23 bases between. The CDR3 sequence is 19 residues long.